The source of this T cell receptor (beta chain) is a study of OX40 agonist ivuxolimab in advanced cancers. Study context: Averaging about 60 years in age, with a range of roughly 23 to 80, the cohort was 82.7% male. Study-level results: Clonal expansion in partial responders at 0.1-3.0 mg/kg ranked among the lowest.

Germline V CDR1 and CDR2: MNHEY, SVGAGI. The CDR3 spans 15 residues. V shed 8 bases, J shed 7 bases, and the junction held 10 bases outside the gene matches. Assay used: immunoSEQ multiplex PCR; TCRdb lists only in-frame clones, some missing. The sample shows some 77,000 clones, 83% of them seen only once. Remarks on this clone: Its specificity is unknown.

The sample in question was CD4+ or CD8+ T cells sorted from blood, obtained in a trial of the OX40 agonist ivuxolimab. The chain has TRBV6-5 and TRBJ2-1; 11 nucleotides match TRBD1. The receptor was derived from an adult with an advanced solid tumor such as melanoma, head and neck, liver or kidney cancer. The CDR3 here is CASGSGTGGLNEQFF. DNA for the CDR3: TGTGCCAGCGGCTCCGGGACAGGGGGTTTAAATGAGCAGTTCTTC.